In this sample, the clone carrying this T cell receptor (beta chain) turned up many times. Its antigen is unknown. The source of the sample is a study of T cell repertoires in cytomegalovirus infection. Turning to the study itself: In public TCR beta signatures, there were indications of both CMV infection and matching HLA type. Study-wide results and limits: The ex vivo response was dominated by HLA-C-restricted CMV-specific TCR beta clonotypes. The study identified carriers of CMV plus the relevant HLA from cumulative public TCR beta family frequency.

V lost 6 bases to trimming and J lost 1 base; unmatched junction nucleotides: 3. There are 15 residues in the CDR3. Each CDR3 protein is one row after TCRdb ran MiXCR on the reads. The data contain 150,000 to 200,000 distinct CDR3 sequences, roughly an eighth of them singletons. The source is a human donor in good health (CMV status not recorded). Some clones in this sample may be carry-over from other donors' samples. The specimen sequenced was PBMCs. V gene TRBV12-3 or TRBV12-4 combines with J gene TRBJ1-3, with 10 bases identical to TRBD1. In nucleotides, the CDR3 is TGTGCCAGCAGAGGACAGGGGGAGTCTGGAAACACCATATATTTT. This translates into CASRGQGESGNTIYF.